This T cell receptor (beta chain) is drawn from a study of CXCR3-negative and CXCR3-positive naive CD8 T cells. At roughly 300,000 cells each, triplicate sorts were carried out for each CD8+ T cell subset. Germline V gene data show CDR1 as MNHNY and CDR2 as SVGAGI (reference sequence). CDR3 size: 15 residues. General study findings and limits: Memory CD8+ cells showed much lower diversity, while both naive subsets were comparably high. In CXCR3-positive naive cells, the TRB CDR3s were more hydrophobic than in CXCR3-negative naive cells. Unlike memory cells, which differed, naive CXCR3-negative and CXCR3-positive cells had similar TRBV-TRBJ usage.

About this clonotype itself: What it recognizes is unknown.

cDNA libraries for TRB were generated by 5' RACE incorporating UMI labels. TCRdb re-called the 5' RACE reads; one entry per CDR3 protein, DNA not given. Found here are about 70,000 distinct CDR3 sequences; the top ten clones hold 0.7% to 0.8%. This sequence joins TRBV6-6 and TRBJ1-1; TCRdb reports TRBD1, a call that lacks DNA to check it against. The receptor was isolated from a human donor in good health. Some clones in this sample may be carry-over from other donors' samples. The sequencing input was naive CXCR3+ CD8+ T cells from blood. Regarding subset: CD45RO-CCR7+CD27+CD95- naive CD8+ T cells expressing CXCR3 (TNR3+). The CDR3 protein is CASSPQDSFNTEAFF.